The clone carrying this TCR beta chain was found a few times. Its antigen is not known. The CDR3 runs to 15 residues. The V end was cut by 2 bases, the J end by 0 bases, with 10 bases between. Germline lookup yields CDR1 SNHLY and CDR2 FYNNEI. The source of the sample is a study of beta chain features in type 1 diabetes. Overall study context: Healthy donors, compared against patients, showed similar age, gender and cell yields. Overall study results and limits: Patients and controls would share equally any PCR tilt toward shorter templates. Moderately but significantly shorter TCRB CDR3s were found in Type 1 diabetes patients in all four CD4+ subsets.

Reverse transcribing all isolated RNA meant expressed TCRB transcripts were sequenced. Millions of reads was the average for naive, central memory and regulatory T cell samples. Assay used: immunoSEQ multiplex PCR; TCRdb lists only in-frame clones, some missing. Of roughly 170,000 clones detected, about 12% appear once; the ten largest clones hold 0.6% to 0.8%. Sequencing was done on a sample of central memory CD4+ T cells from blood. The source is a woman between 18 and 30 years old in good health. The chain combines TRBV2 with TRBJ1-1, with a tentative D call TRBD1 (5 bases). The CDR3 region is CASSEKTRVNTEAFF. CDR3 sequence (DNA): TGTGCCAGCAGTGAAAAAACCAGGGTGAACACTGAAGCTTTCTTT.